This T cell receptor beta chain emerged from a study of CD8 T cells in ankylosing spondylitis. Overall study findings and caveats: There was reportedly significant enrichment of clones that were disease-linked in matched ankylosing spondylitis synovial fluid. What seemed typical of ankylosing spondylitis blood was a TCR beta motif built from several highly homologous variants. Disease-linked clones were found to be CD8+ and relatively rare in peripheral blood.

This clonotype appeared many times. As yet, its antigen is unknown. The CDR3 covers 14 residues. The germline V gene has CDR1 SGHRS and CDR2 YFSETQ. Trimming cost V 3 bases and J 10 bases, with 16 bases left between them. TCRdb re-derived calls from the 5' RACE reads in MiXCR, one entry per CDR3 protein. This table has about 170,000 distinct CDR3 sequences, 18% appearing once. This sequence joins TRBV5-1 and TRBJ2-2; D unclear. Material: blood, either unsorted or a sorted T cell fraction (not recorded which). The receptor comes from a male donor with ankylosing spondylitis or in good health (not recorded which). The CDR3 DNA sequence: TGCGCCAGCAGCTCGGATTCTCTTTCGGTGGAGCTGTTTTTT. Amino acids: CASSSDSLSVELFF. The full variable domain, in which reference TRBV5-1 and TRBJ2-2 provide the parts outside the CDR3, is KAGVTQTPRYLIKTRGQQVTLSCSPISGHRSVSWYQQTPGQGLQFLFEYFSETQRNKGNFPGRFSGRQFSNSRSEMNVSTLELGDSALYLCASSSDSLSVELFFGEGSRLTVL.